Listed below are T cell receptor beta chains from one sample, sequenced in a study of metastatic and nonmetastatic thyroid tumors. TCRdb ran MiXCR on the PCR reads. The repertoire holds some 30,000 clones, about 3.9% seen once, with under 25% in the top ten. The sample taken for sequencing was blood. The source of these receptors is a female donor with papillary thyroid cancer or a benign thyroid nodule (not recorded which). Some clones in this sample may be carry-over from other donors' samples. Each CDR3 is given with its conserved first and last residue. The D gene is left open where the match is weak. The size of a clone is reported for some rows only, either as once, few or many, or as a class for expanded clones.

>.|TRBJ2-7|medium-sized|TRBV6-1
TGTGCCAGCAGCCCTCAGAGACAGCGCGAGCAGTACTTC
CASSPQRQREQYF
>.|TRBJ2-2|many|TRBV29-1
TGCAGCGTAGAGGGGCCGTCGGGGGAGCTGTTTTTT
CSVEGPSGELFF
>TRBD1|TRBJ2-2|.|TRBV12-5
TGTGCTAGTGGTTTGGTAAAGACAGGGCTTGGCGGGGAGCTGTTTTTT
CASGLVKTGLGGELFF
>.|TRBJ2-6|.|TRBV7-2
TGTGCCAGCAGCCAGACACTTTCTGGGGCCGACGTGCTGACTTTC
CASSQTLSGADVLTF
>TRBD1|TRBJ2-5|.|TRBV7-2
TGTGCCAGCAGCTTATTCAGGGGGGAGACCCAGTACTTC
CASSLFRGETQYF
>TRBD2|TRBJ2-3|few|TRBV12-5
TGTGCTAGTGGACCGACTAGCGGGAGGGCCCTCACAGATACGCAGTATTTT
CASGPTSGRALTDTQYF
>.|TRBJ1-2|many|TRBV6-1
TGTGCCAGCAGGGTGGGCGCGGGGTATGGCTACACCTTC
CASRVGAGYGYTF
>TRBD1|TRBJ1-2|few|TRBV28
TGTGCCAGCAGGACAGGGACTTTCGGCTACACCTTC
CASRTGTFGYTF
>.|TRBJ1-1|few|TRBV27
TGTGCCAGCAGTTTTCAGACGTCTCATGAAGCTTTCTTT
CASSFQTSHEAFF
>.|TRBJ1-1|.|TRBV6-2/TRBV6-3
TGTGCCAGCATGGGGATGACTGAAGCTTTCTTT
CASMGMTEAFF
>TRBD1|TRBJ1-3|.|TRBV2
TGTACCAGCAGTGGACGACAGGGGGGCACCTTCAGCTCTGTAAACACCATATATTTT
CTSSGRQGGTFSSVNTIYF
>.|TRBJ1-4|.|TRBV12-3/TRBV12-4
TGTGCCAGCAGTTTTGAGGGGAGGGCTAATGAAAAACTGTTTTTT
CASSFEGRANEKLFF
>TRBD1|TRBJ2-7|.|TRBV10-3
TGTGCCAGCAGTACAGGTACAGGGGGGCCCGTCTCCTACGAGCAGTACTTC
CASSTGTGGPVSYEQYF
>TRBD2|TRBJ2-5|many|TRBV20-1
TGCAGTGCTAGAGGGTGGACTAGCGGGATAGGAGAGACCCAGTACTTC
CSARGWTSGIGETQYF
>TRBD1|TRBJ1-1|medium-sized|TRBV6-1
TGTGCCAGCAGTCCTACAGGGGACACTGAAGCTTTCTTT
CASSPTGDTEAFF
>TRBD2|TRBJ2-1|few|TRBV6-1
TGTGCCAGCAGTGAAGGTGAGGGACTAGGTTACAATGAGCAGTTCTTC
CASSEGEGLGYNEQFF
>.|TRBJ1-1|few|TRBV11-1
TGTGCCAGCAGCTTCGTGGACAGCGGAGAAGCTTTCTTT
CASSFVDSGEAFF